Described below is a single TCR beta chain sequence and its context. The antigen is undetermined. The sample belongs to a study of T cell responses to AZD1222 COVID-19 vaccine. Generated by immunoSEQ multiplex PCR, the TCRdb table keeps only in-frame clones and is missing some. The data contain under 30,000 clones, about nine tenths of them seen just once; the ten biggest clones take up 30% to 40%. Study-level points and caveats: Repertoire collection took place solely once the T cell response had peaked. Reportedly, nearly half of unique spike TCRs recognized epitopes outside B.1.351/B.1.1.7 mutations. Donors in the cohort were predominantly white British and more often female, and clonal diversity was possibly underestimated. Researchers report vaccine-associated CD4 TCRs spanning spike, with dominance at 160-218 and 743-854.

Trimming left V 6 bases short and J 10 bases short, with 19 bases between. Germline V lookup: CDR1 MNHEY, CDR2 SVGEGT. This CDR3 has 14 residues. The gene calls are TRBV6-2 or TRBV6-3 and TRBJ1-5; D perhaps matches TRBD1 (6 bases). Sequenced material: peripheral blood, taken 28 days after the second AZD1222 dose. The sequence was collected from an adult who received the AZD1222 COVID-19 vaccine. DNA of the CDR3: TGTGCCAGCAGCTTCCCCATAGGGGGGGGCCCCCAGCATTTT. Translated, it gives CASSFPIGGGPQHF.